This T cell receptor (beta chain) was recovered during a study of T cell responses to AZD1222 COVID-19 vaccine. Study-wide results and caveats: Repertoire sampling was restricted to post-peak T cell response timepoints. The donor cohort was predominantly white British with a female majority, and clonal diversity may have been underestimated. Reportedly, nearly half of unique spike TCRs recognized epitopes outside B.1.351/B.1.1.7 mutations.

There are 20 residues in the CDR3. Regarding this clone: Its antigen is not known.

Some clones are missing from TCRdb's copy, which holds only in-frame ones; the method was immunoSEQ multiplex PCR. The data contain about 76,000 clones, more than 60% of them singletons. Specimen: peripheral blood, collected 28 days after the second dose of the MenACWY control vaccine. The TCR sequence derives from an adult who received the MenACWY meningococcal vaccine as a control. The chain recombines TRBV21-1 with TRBJ2-4; the D call in the table, TRBD2, was not verified against the DNA. TRBV21-1 corresponds to a pseudogene. CDR3 bases: TGTGCCAGCAGTAACTGCCCCGGGACTAGCGGGAGGGGTTCCAAAAACATTCAGTACTTC. Its protein product is CASSNCPGTSGRGSKNIQYF.